A single sample is the source of the 19 T cell receptor beta chains below, sequenced in a study of blood T cell repertoires in COVID-19. The data were produced by immunoSEQ multiplex PCR, yet TCRdb's version contains in-frame clones alone and is incomplete. The sample contains about 270,000 clones, approximately 88% of which appear only once. The sample consisted of PBMCs or T cells enriched from blood (not recorded which). These receptors all stem from a woman between 40 and 55 years old with acute COVID-19.

The chain couples TRBV29-1 to TRBJ1-1; no definite D call. Germline CDR1 reads SQVTM; CDR2 reads ANQGSEA. The V end lost 4 bases, the J end lost 5 bases, and 11 bases lay between the germline ends. The CDR3 length is 12 residues. DNA for the CDR3: TGCAGCGTTGTCAACTCGAGGACTGAAGCTTTCTTT. This sequence encodes CSVVNSRTEAFF.

This clone was seen once. The chain joins TRBV28 to TRBJ1-1, with a weak D call TRBD1 (6 bases). This CDR3 contains 15 residues. Trimming took off 5 bases at V and 3 bases at J, with 16 bases between the two ends. Germline CDR1 MDHEN, CDR2 SYDVKM. CDR3 in amino acids: CASSRRTEGHTEAFF. The DNA for the CDR3 is TGTGCCAGCAGTAGAAGGACAGAGGGACACACTGAAGCTTTCTTT.

This chain links TRBV2 with TRBJ2-5; maybe TRBD2 (6 bases). The CDR3 sequence is 15 residues long. CDR1 SNHLY and CDR2 FYNNEI come from the germline V gene. The V gene lost 5 bases and the J gene lost 4 bases, with 17 bases spanning the gap. CDR3 sequence: CASSFASVLGETQYF. CDR3 DNA: TGTGCCAGCAGTTTTGCTAGCGTGCTGGGAGAGACCCAGTACTTC.

This rearrangement joins TRBV5-4 to TRBJ2-1, with TRBD1 identical over 8 bases. Per germline, CDR1 SGHNT and CDR2 YYREEE (reference sequence). There are 15 residues in the CDR3. V trimming: 0 bases; J trimming: 6 bases; junction bases outside the gene matches: 5. In nucleotides, the CDR3 is TGTGCCAGCAGCTTGGGGGCAGGGGGCTTCAATGAGCAGTTCTTC. Translated, it gives CASSLGAGGFNEQFF.

The chain recombines TRBV27 with TRBJ1-4; D is uncertain. Germline CDR1 and CDR2: MNHEY and SMNVEV (reference sequence). The CDR3 contains 15 residues. Trimming stripped 0 bases from V and 5 bases from J, with 10 bases between. CDR3 nucleotides: TGTGCCAGCAGTTTATCCTCTACCCCGAATGAAAAACTGTTTTTT. Its protein is CASSLSSTPNEKLFF.

The genes are TRBV5-5 and TRBJ2-1, with a weak D call TRBD2 (5 bases). Germline V gene data show CDR1 as SGHKS and CDR2 as YYEKEE (reference sequence). The CDR3 totals 18 residues. Deletions cut 3 bases from V and 5 bases from J, with 24 bases between. The CDR3 spells CASSSPVLPQAVDNEQFF. CDR3 DNA: TGTGCCAGCAGCTCTCCAGTCCTACCGCAAGCGGTGGACAATGAGCAGTTCTTC.

The chain recombines TRBV6-4 with TRBJ1-1; D possibly corresponds to TRBD1 (6 bases). In germline, CDR1 is MRHNA, CDR2 SNTAGT. Trimming shortened V by 6 bases and J by 3 bases, and 11 bases separated the two germline ends. The CDR3 is made up of 13 amino acids. The chain's CDR3 is CASRREGDTEAFF. Written as DNA, the CDR3 is TGTGCCAGCAGGCGGGAGGGGGACACTGAAGCTTTCTTT.

The gene calls are TRBV5-1 and TRBJ1-4; D not certain. Trimming cost V 2 bases and J 7 bases, with 12 bases left between them. The germline gives CDR1 SGHRS, CDR2 YFSETQ. The CDR3 has 14 amino acids. This CDR3 is CASSFGQPGEKLFF. In nucleotides, the CDR3 is TGCGCCAGCAGCTTTGGGCAACCAGGTGAAAAACTGTTTTTT.

The chain is built from TRBV5-1 and TRBJ1-6; maybe TRBD1 (6 bases). There are 13 residues in the CDR3. V was cut by 4 bases and J by 14 bases, with 16 bases left in between. Germline lookup yields CDR1 SGHRS and CDR2 YFSETQ. The CDR3 here is CASSRGQGQTLHF. In DNA, the CDR3 is TGCGCCAGCAGCCGCGGGCAGGGGCAAACCCTCCACTTT.

The rearrangement uses TRBV24-1 and TRBJ1-1, with D possibly TRBD1 on 5 matching bases. CDR1 and CDR2 from the germline V gene are KGHDR and SFDVKD. CDR3 size: 13 residues. V was trimmed by 7 bases and J by 2 bases, leaving 10 bases between them. CDR3 coding DNA: TGTGCCACCAGGGACAATTATAACACTGAAGCTTTCTTT. It encodes CATRDNYNTEAFF.

The gene calls are TRBV6-5 and TRBJ2-7; 8 nucleotides match TRBD2. Germline assignment: CDR1 MNHEY and CDR2 SVGAGI. The J segment lost 3 bases and the V segment lost 7 bases, leaving 8 bases of the junction unmatched. The CDR3 is made up of 14 amino acids. The chain's CDR3 is CASTPGGHNYEQYF. CDR3 bases: TGTGCCAGCACCCCGGGGGGGCACAACTACGAGCAGTACTTC.

The rearrangement links TRBV15 to TRBJ2-1; TRBD1 aligns across 10 bases. The CDR3 extends over 15 amino acids. Trimming at V came to 0 bases and at J to 6 bases, leaving 2 bases not matched to a gene. Germline lookup yields CDR1 LNHNV and CDR2 YYDKDF (reference sequence). The CDR3 DNA follows: TGTGCCACCAGCAGAGATGGGACAGGGGTCAATGAGCAGTTCTTC. Translation gives CATSRDGTGVNEQFF. Variable domain in full (rest from reference TRBV15 and TRBJ2-1): DAMVIQNPRYQVTQFGKPVTLSCSQTLNHNVMYWYQQKSSQAPKLLFHYYDKDFNNEADTPDNFQSRRPNTSFCFLDIRSPGLGDTAMYLCATSRDGTGVNEQFFGPGTRLTVL.

The V gene is TRBV7-2, the J gene TRBJ1-4, with D possibly TRBD1 on 5 matching bases. CDR1 and CDR2 from the germline V gene are SGHTA and FQGNSA. This CDR3 region has 16 residues. V lost 4 bases to trimming and J lost 0 bases, with 12 bases between them. The DNA of the CDR3 is TGTGCCAGCAGCTCCGTGGCGACAGCAACTAATGAAAAACTGTTTTTT. Protein: CASSSVATATNEKLFF. Supplemented by reference TRBV7-2 and TRBJ1-4, the full variable domain reads GAGVSQSPSNKVTEKGKDVELRCDPISGHTALYWYRQSLGQGLEFLIYFQGNSAPDKSGLPSDRFSAERTGGSVSTLTIQRTQQEDSAVYLCASSSVATATNEKLFFGSGTQLSVL.

This chain joins TRBV10-3 and TRBJ2-2; the match to TRBD2 covers 7 bases. Germline CDR1 is ENHRY and CDR2 is SYGVKD. The CDR3 spans 16 residues. J lost 1 base, V lost 6 bases, and 8 bases had no gene match. CDR3 DNA sequence: TGTGCCATCAGCGAAACTAGCGCCAAGAACACCGGGGAGCTGTTTTTT. This translates into CAISETSAKNTGELFF.

The chain joins TRBV15 to TRBJ2-1, with 7 bases identical to TRBD2. The V gene end was trimmed by 8 bases and the J gene end by 4 bases; junction bases not matched to a gene: 14. CDR1 is LNHNV, CDR2 YYDKDF, per germline (reference sequence). The length of the CDR3 is 16 residues. The CDR3 region has the DNA TGTGCCACCCAGGGAGAACTAGCGTTCGGTTACAATGAGCAGTTCTTC. It yields the protein CATQGELAFGYNEQFF.

In its sample, this clone was seen a few times. V and J are TRBV14 and TRBJ2-2; 15 bases map to TRBD2. The junction had 4 bases not matched to a gene; V was cut back by 4 bases and J by 1 base. The CDR3 is 18 amino acids. Germline V gene lookup returns CDR1 SGHDN and CDR2 FVKESK. CDR3 protein: CASSLRTSGRVNTGELFF. DNA for the CDR3: TGTGCCAGCAGCCTGCGGACTAGCGGGAGGGTGAACACCGGGGAGCTGTTTTTT. Supplemented by reference TRBV14 and TRBJ2-2, the full variable domain reads EAGVTQFPSHSVIEKGQTVTLRCDPISGHDNLYWYRRVMGKEIKFLLHFVKESKQDESGMPNNRFLAERTGGTYSTLKVQPAELEDSGVYFCASSLRTSGRVNTGELFFGEGSRLTVL.

V is TRBV2 and J is TRBJ1-1; D call uncertain. The germline CDR1 and CDR2 sequences are SNHLY and FYNNEI. The CDR3 is 13 amino acids. Trimming took off 8 bases at V and 8 bases at J, with 18 bases between the two ends. CDR3 amino acids: CASRREEPLEAFF. The CDR3 bases are TGTGCCAGCCGGCGGGAGGAGCCATTGGAAGCTTTCTTT.

V and J are TRBV28 and TRBJ1-1; the match to TRBD1 covers 7 bases. Germline CDR1 and CDR2: MDHEN and SYDVKM. CDR3 length: 15 residues. Losses at the gene ends were 6 bases for V and 1 base for J; bases not matched to a gene: 8. CDR3 coding DNA: TGTGCCAGCAGCCACTACAGGGGATCGAACACTGAAGCTTTCTTT. Its protein is CASSHYRGSNTEAFF. Filled out from reference TRBV28 and TRBJ1-1, the complete variable domain reads DVKVTQSSRYLVKRTGEKVFLECVQDMDHENMFWYRQDPGLGLRLIYFSYDVKMKEKGDIPEGYSVSREKKERFSLILESASTNQTSMYLCASSHYRGSNTEAFFGQGTRLTVV.

This sequence joins TRBV2 and TRBJ1-1; the D is unclear. V lost 3 bases and J lost 6, with 17 bases in between. CDR3 length: 15 residues. CDR1 and CDR2 from the germline V gene are SNHLY and FYNNEI. As DNA, the CDR3 is TGTGCCAGCAGTGATTCATTGTCGGGGAATGCTGAAGCTTTCTTT. Residues: CASSDSLSGNAEAFF.